This record covers a single T cell receptor beta chain. Its cognate antigen is unknown. These data originate in a study of cytomegalovirus exposure and HLA in healthy donors. On the study more broadly: Previous work identified 95 million to 140 million unique TCR beta sequences from about 179 million T cells. General study results and limits: The Asian-associated ancestry cluster reportedly had fewer N-insertions than the roughly 670-donor mean in a later analysis. Later analysis identified over 15,000 TCR beta sequences associated with HLA alleles, using a false discovery rate threshold of 0.05.

PCR amplification relied on 60 Vbeta primers (plus 13 Jbeta primers). Sequencing was performed with immunoSEQ multiplex PCR; in TCRdb, only in-frame clones are kept and a portion is missing. The repertoire holds roughly 190,000 clones, with 74% as singletons. The CDR3 is made up of 15 amino acids. With 2 bases removed from V and 0 bases from J, the gap between germline ends came to 8 bases. Germline V gene lookup returns CDR1 MNHNS and CDR2 SASEGT. The receptor was derived from a woman in her twenties or thirties in good health and CMV-seropositive. The chain links TRBV6-1 to TRBJ2-1; D unclear. The sample was PBMCs. CDR3 protein: CASSEFDSSYNEQFF. The CDR3 nucleotides read TGTGCCAGCAGTGAATTCGATAGCTCCTACAATGAGCAGTTCTTC.